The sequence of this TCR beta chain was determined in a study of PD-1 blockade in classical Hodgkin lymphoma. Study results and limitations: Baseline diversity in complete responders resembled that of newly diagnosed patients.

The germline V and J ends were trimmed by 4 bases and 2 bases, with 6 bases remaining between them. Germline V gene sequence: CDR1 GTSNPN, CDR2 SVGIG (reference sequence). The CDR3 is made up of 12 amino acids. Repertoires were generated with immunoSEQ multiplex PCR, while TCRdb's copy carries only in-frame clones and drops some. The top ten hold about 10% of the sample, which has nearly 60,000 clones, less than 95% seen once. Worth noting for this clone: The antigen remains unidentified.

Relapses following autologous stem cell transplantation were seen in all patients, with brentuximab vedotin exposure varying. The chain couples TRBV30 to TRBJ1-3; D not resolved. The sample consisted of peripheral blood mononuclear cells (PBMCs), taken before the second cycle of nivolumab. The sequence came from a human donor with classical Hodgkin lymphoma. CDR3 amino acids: CAWTPPGNTIYF. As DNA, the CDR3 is TGTGCCTGGACCCCACCTGGAAACACCATATATTTT.